The next 19 T cell receptor beta chains were all read from a single sample in a study of cytomegalovirus exposure and HLA in healthy donors. The study ran its PCR with 60 Vbeta and 13 Jbeta primers. Sequenced by immunoSEQ multiplex PCR; TCRdb stores in-frame clones only, minus some. The data show nearly 200,000 clones, 70% to 80% seen once. Material for sequencing was PBMCs. These receptors originate from a woman aged 25 to 39 in good health and CMV-seropositive.

This clone was seen just once. The chain couples TRBV4-1 to TRBJ2-7, with TRBD1 matching over 9 bases. From germline, CDR1 is MGHRA and CDR2 YSYEKL. The CDR3 runs 14 residues. V lost 3 bases and J lost 5; bases outside the gene matches: 5. The CDR3 spells CASSHGQGFNEQYF. The CDR3 DNA is TGCGCCAGCAGCCACGGACAGGGGTTCAACGAGCAGTACTTC.

This chain links TRBV4-2 with TRBJ2-3, with TRBD2 as a possible D gene (7 bases). The V gene lost 1 base and the J gene lost 0 bases, with 26 bases spanning the gap. Germline CDR1 reads LGHNA; CDR2 reads YNFKEQ. The CDR3 contains 21 residues. This chain's CDR3 is CASSQVTEVTTGGPSTDTQYF. DNA for the CDR3: TGTGCCAGCAGCCAAGTGACAGAGGTGACTACCGGGGGGCCTAGCACAGATACGCAGTATTTT.

V and J are TRBV30 and TRBJ1-5; the D is unclear. Trimming shortened V by 0 bases and J by 0 bases, and 15 bases separated the two germline ends. CDR3 length equals 17 residues. CDR1 is GTSNPN and CDR2 is SVGIG in the germline V gene (reference sequence). In nucleotides, the CDR3 is TGTGCCTGGAGTGTACAGAGGGATCTCCATAGCAATCAGCCCCAGCATTTT. Its translation is CAWSVQRDLHSNQPQHF.

This clone was seen a single time. The rearrangement joins TRBV28 to TRBJ1-2; TRBD1 matches 9 bases. The germline gives CDR1 MDHEN, CDR2 SYDVKM. J gave up 5 bases and V 7 bases, and 5 bases lay outside the gene matches. CDR3 length: 13 residues. The CDR3 DNA is TGTGCCAGCACGGACAGGGGCCTTTATGGCTACACCTTC. Protein product: CASTDRGLYGYTF.

This chain links TRBV7-8 with TRBJ2-2, with 11 bases fitting TRBD2. Germline V gene lookup returns CDR1 SGHVS and CDR2 FQNEAQ. The CDR3 sequence is 16 residues long. V lost 5 bases, J lost 9 bases, and 11 bases stayed unmatched. CDR3 loop: CASSKDLAGGLRELFF. The CDR3 DNA reads as TGTGCCAGCAGCAAAGATCTAGCGGGAGGCCTTCGGGAGCTGTTTTTT.

V is TRBV5-1 and J is TRBJ2-7, with 7 bases aligning to TRBD1. Per germline, CDR1 SGHRS and CDR2 YFSETQ. V was pared by 4 bases and J by 3 bases, with 4 bases of the junction left unmatched. This CDR3 spans 13 amino acids. The CDR3 DNA reads as TGCGCCAGCAGCATCAGACAGGGCTACGAGCAGTACTTC. Amino acid sequence: CASSIRQGYEQYF.

This chain links TRBV18 with TRBJ2-7; D possibly corresponds to TRBD2 (6 bases). The CDR3 covers 15 residues. V lost 4 bases and J lost 2, with 15 bases in between. Germline CDR1 reads KGHSH; CDR2 reads LQKENI. CDR3 nucleotide sequence: TGTGCCAGCTCACTGGCCCGCGGGGTTACCTACGAGCAGTACTTC. Residues: CASSLARGVTYEQYF.

This chain links TRBV11-1 with TRBJ2-2; 12 positions match TRBD2. Germline trimming cut 5 bases from V and 5 bases from J; bases unmatched to any gene: 9. This CDR3 has 17 amino acids. Germline CDR1 SGHAT, CDR2 FQDESV (reference sequence). DNA of the CDR3: TGTGCCAGCAGCCGAGTGACTAGCGGGAGAGGGACCGGGGAGCTGTTTTTT. Protein: CASSRVTSGRGTGELFF.

The chain joins TRBV9 to TRBJ1-3; weak D call: TRBD1 (5 bases). This CDR3 contains 14 residues. V lost 0 bases and J 4 bases, leaving 8 bases between the germline ends. Germline CDR1 is SGDLS and CDR2 is YYNGEE. The CDR3 loop reads CASSVATGGNTIYF. CDR3 in DNA: TGTGCCAGCAGCGTAGCTACAGGCGGAAACACCATATATTTT.

The gene calls are TRBV9 and TRBJ2-7; 8 bases agree with TRBD2. The CDR3 contains 14 residues. J gave up 5 bases and V 4 bases, and 8 bases lay outside the gene matches. Germline assignment: CDR1 SGDLS and CDR2 YYNGEE. The CDR3 here is CASSPGRAINEQYF. The CDR3 nucleotides read TGTGCCAGCAGCCCCGGGAGGGCTATTAACGAGCAGTACTTC.

This chain uses TRBV7-2 with TRBJ1-2, with a tentative D call TRBD1 (5 bases). This CDR3 comprises 14 residues. The germline V gene encodes CDR1 SGHTA and CDR2 FQGNSA. The V gene lost 1 base and the J gene lost 4 bases, with 10 bases spanning the gap. The CDR3, as DNA: TGTGCCAGCAGCTTAGAGCAGGGCGTCTATGGCTACACCTTC. It specifies CASSLEQGVYGYTF. The full variable domain, in which reference TRBV7-2 and TRBJ1-2 provide the parts outside the CDR3, is GAGVSQSPSNKVTEKGKDVELRCDPISGHTALYWYRQSLGQGLEFLIYFQGNSAPDKSGLPSDRFSAERTGGSVSTLTIQRTQQEDSAVYLCASSLEQGVYGYTFGSGTRLTVV.

This chain uses TRBV4-2 with TRBJ1-3; TRBD1 is a possible D gene (5 bases). Per germline, CDR1 LGHNA and CDR2 YNFKEQ. With 3 bases removed from V and 3 bases from J, the gap between germline ends came to 9 bases. The CDR3 is 14 residues long. Here the CDR3 reads CASSQGLLGNTIYF. CDR3 in DNA: TGTGCCAGCAGCCAGGGACTCCTTGGAAACACCATATATTTT.

The J gene is TRBJ1-2, the V gene TRBV4-3; unclear D gene. V dropped 2 bases and J dropped 3 bases, with 16 bases sitting between them. This CDR3 region has 16 residues. In germline, CDR1 is LGHNA, CDR2 YSLEER. The CDR3 region is CASSQMGGSQYYGYTF. The CDR3 DNA follows: TGCGCCAGCAGCCAAATGGGAGGCAGTCAATACTATGGCTACACCTTC.

The chain carries TRBV29-1 and TRBJ1-2; D is unclear. V was shortened by 7 bases and J by 7 bases, with 13 bases between the two germline ends. The CDR3 is 11 amino acids. From germline, CDR1 is SQVTM and CDR2 ANQGSEA. The CDR3 region has the DNA TGCAGCGGACTGCTTTTGGGTGGCTACACCTTC. This sequence encodes CSGLLLGGYTF.

The gene calls are TRBV6-6 and TRBJ2-5; D ambiguous. V lost 7 bases to trimming and J lost 1 base, with 13 bases between them. CDR1 is MNHNY, CDR2 SVGAGI, per germline (reference sequence). The CDR3 loop spans 14 amino acids. This CDR3 is CASTSSAIQETQYF. For the CDR3, the DNA is TGTGCCAGCACCTCCTCAGCGATCCAAGAGACCCAGTACTTC.

The chain combines TRBV7-3 with TRBJ2-5, with 7 bases fitting TRBD1. Trimming at V came to 5 bases and at J to 3 bases, leaving 9 bases not matched to a gene. From germline, CDR1 is SGHTA and CDR2 FQGTGA. The CDR3 contains 15 residues. Here the CDR3 DNA reads TGTGCCAGCAGCCCAGGGGGAGCGGAGGAAGAGACCCAGTACTTC. Its translation is CASSPGGAEEETQYF.

The V and J genes are TRBV6-6 and TRBJ1-2, with TRBD1 as a possible D gene (5 bases). This CDR3 comprises 14 residues. Germline V gene data show CDR1 as MNHNY and CDR2 as SVGAGI (reference sequence). With 6 bases removed from V and 7 bases from J, the gap between germline ends came to 18 bases. CDR3 loop: CASRGGEGLSGYTF. The CDR3 DNA reads TGTGCCAGCAGGGGAGGGGAGGGTCTGAGTGGCTACACCTTC.

This chain uses TRBV28 with TRBJ2-7, with D possibly TRBD2 on 5 matching bases. The CDR3 is 16 residues long. CDR1 and CDR2 from the germline V gene are MDHEN and SYDVKM. V lost 5 bases and J lost 1, with 18 bases in between. As DNA, the CDR3 is TGTGCCAGCAGTCCCACCGGGATCCTAACTTCCTACGAGCAGTACTTC. Translated, it gives CASSPTGILTSYEQYF.

The rearrangement joins TRBV6-6 to TRBJ1-2; D remains unclear. Germline CDR1 and CDR2: MNHNY and SVGAGI (reference sequence). The germline V and J ends were trimmed by 1 base and 3 bases, with 12 bases remaining between them. This CDR3 has 15 amino acids. CDR3 sequence: CASSYWAGIDYGYTF. CDR3 nucleotides: TGTGCCAGCAGTTACTGGGCGGGGATTGACTATGGCTACACCTTC.